The entry below describes one TCR beta chain. The data stem from a study of blood T cell repertoires in COVID-19. Study-wide background: Sources were T cells, B-cell-depleted T cells, or PBMCs; the material itself was cDNA or gDNA.

Assay used: immunoSEQ multiplex PCR; TCRdb lists only in-frame clones, some missing. Here the sample spans 330,000 or so clones, about nine tenths being singletons. The receptor was derived from a woman aged 25 to 39 who had been exposed to COVID-19. Sequencing used PBMCs or T cells enriched from blood (not recorded which).

DNA of the CDR3: TGTGCCAGCAGCCCATCAAAGGGACAGGGAGCGAACACCGGGGAGCTGTTTTTT. This encodes CASSPSKGQGANTGELFF. The chain employs TRBV11-2 and TRBJ2-2; 9 nucleotides match TRBD1. There are 18 residues in the CDR3. The trim removed 5 bases at V and 0 bases at J, leaving 10 bases unmatched. Germline-derived CDR1 and CDR2 are SGHAT and FQNNGV. The full variable domain, with the rest looked up from reference TRBV11-2 and TRBJ2-2, is EAGVAQSPRYKIIEKRQSVAFWCNPISGHATLYWYQQILGQGPKLLIQFQNNGVVDDSQLPKDRFSAERLKGVDSTLKIQPAKLEDSAVYLCASSPSKGQGANTGELFFGEGSRLTVL.